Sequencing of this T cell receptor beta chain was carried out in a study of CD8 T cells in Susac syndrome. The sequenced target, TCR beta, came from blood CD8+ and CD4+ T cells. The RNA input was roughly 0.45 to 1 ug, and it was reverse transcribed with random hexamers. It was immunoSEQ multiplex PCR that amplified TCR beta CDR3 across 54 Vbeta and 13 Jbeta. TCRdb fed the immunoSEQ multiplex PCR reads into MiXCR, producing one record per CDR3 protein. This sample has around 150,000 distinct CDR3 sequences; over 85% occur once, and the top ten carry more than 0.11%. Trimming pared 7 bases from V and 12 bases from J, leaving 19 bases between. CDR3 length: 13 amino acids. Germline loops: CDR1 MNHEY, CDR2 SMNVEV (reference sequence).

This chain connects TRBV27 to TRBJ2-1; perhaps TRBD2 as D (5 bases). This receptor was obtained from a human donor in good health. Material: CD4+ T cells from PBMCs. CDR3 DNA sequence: TGTGCCAGCATAAAGAGGCTGGGAGTCGTGCAGTTCTTC. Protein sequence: CASIKRLGVVQFF.